This T cell receptor (beta chain) was obtained from a study of T-cell memory formation after mild COVID-19. Turning to the study itself: TCR clusters were mostly confined to one donor each. Study-level points and caveats: Cross-reactive memory seemingly joined, as some responding clones were found in pre-infection memory. Contracting CD4+ clones were located mainly in CM and EM, and CD8+ clones in EMRA. Clones contracting across day 15 to 85 had a balanced CD4/CD8 profile; later expanding clones leaned CD4+.

Each CDR3 protein gets one entry after TCRdb re-called the 5' RACE reads with MiXCR. Among 150,000 to 200,000 distinct CDR3 sequences listed, 11% were seen once. Trimming stripped 1 base from V and 5 bases from J, with 5 bases between. This CDR3 has 12 residues. CDR1 is MNHEY and CDR2 is SVGEGT in the germline V gene. On this clonotype: Its antigen remains unidentified.

The sample was PBMCs or a T cell subset sorted from them (not recorded which). The TCR comes from a man younger than 35 who had mild COVID-19 (a few samples of this study predate the infection). Cell type and time point are not known. The chain carries TRBV6-2 or TRBV6-3 and TRBJ1-1, with D perhaps matching TRBD1 (5 bases). The CDR3 DNA is TGTGCCAGCAGTTACTGGGGGACTGAAGCTTTCTTT. Translating it yields CASSYWGTEAFF.